Below, one T cell receptor beta chain is given with its context. Using immunoSEQ multiplex PCR, the repertoire was profiled, and TCRdb retains in-frame clones only, with some absent. The table shows about 320,000 clones, with roughly 90% occurring only once. A PCR-confirmed or clinician-diagnosed COVID-19 case had contacted exposed participants within 2 weeks of entry. The sample is drawn from a study of blood T cell repertoires in COVID-19. Germline CDR1 and CDR2: MNHEY and SMNVEV (reference sequence). The CDR3 has 13 residues. V dropped 6 bases and J dropped 4 bases, with 9 bases sitting between them.

The chain employs TRBV27 and TRBJ2-2; D might be TRBD1 (5 bases). Sequences were obtained from PBMCs or T cells enriched from blood (not recorded which). The origin of this receptor is a young woman who had been exposed to COVID-19. CDR3 residues: CASSRVGTGELFF. CDR3 DNA: TGTGCCAGCAGCAGGGTCGGCACCGGGGAGCTGTTTTTT.